A single sample is the source of the 30 T cell receptor beta chains below, sequenced in a study of beta chain features in type 1 diabetes. Sequencing targeted expressed TCRB transcripts, as all isolated RNA had been reverse transcribed. Here immunoSEQ multiplex PCR was the method, and the copy in TCRdb shows in-frame clones only, minus some. The sample yields more than 300,000 clones, 7% to 9% seen once. The sample was central memory CD4+ T cells from blood. These receptors originate from a woman aged 18-35 years in good health.

In this sample, this clone turned up a few times. The rearrangement joins TRBV10-3 to TRBJ1-3; D is possibly TRBD1 (5 bases). Trimming pared 8 bases from V and 0 bases from J, leaving 11 bases between. Germline lookup yields CDR1 ENHRY and CDR2 SYGVKD. The CDR3 loop spans 14 amino acids. CDR3 bases: TGTGCCATCGGGGACGGCAGCTCTGGAAACACCATATATTTT. It yields the protein CAIGDGSSGNTIYF.

In its sample, this clone was seen a few times. The chain joins TRBV7-3 to TRBJ2-3; D is possibly TRBD2 (5 bases). The V gene lost 10 bases and the J gene lost 2 bases, with 7 bases spanning the gap. The CDR3 runs to 11 residues. Germline CDR1 reads SGHTA; CDR2 reads FQGTGA. The CDR3 DNA reads as TGTGCCACCGGGGACACAGATACGCAGTATTTT. As protein: CATGDTDTQYF.

This clone was counted a few times. The gene calls are TRBV5-4 and TRBJ2-3; tentatively, D is TRBD1 or TRBD2 (6 bases each). This CDR3 has 15 amino acids. Germline values: CDR1 SGHNT, CDR2 YYREEE (reference sequence). V was clipped by 0 bases and J by 1 base, with 9 bases between them. The CDR3 DNA follows: TGTGCCAGCAGCTTGGGTGGGGGGCGCACAGATACGCAGTATTTT. This translates into CASSLGGGRTDTQYF.

The chain uses TRBV7-2 and TRBJ2-3; a weak D match, TRBD2 (6 bases). From germline, CDR1 is SGHTA and CDR2 FQGNSA. This CDR3 has 13 amino acids. With 3 bases removed from V and 6 bases from J, the gap between germline ends came to 10 bases. This chain's CDR3 is CASSFQLADTQYF. The DNA of the CDR3 is TGTGCCAGCAGCTTCCAGCTAGCGGATACGCAGTATTTT.

This clone has just a few counts. The V call is TRBV7-6, the J call TRBJ2-1, with D tentatively TRBD1 (6 bases). Germline assignment: CDR1 SGHVS and CDR2 FNYEAQ. Deletions cut 1 base from V and 7 bases from J, with 14 bases between. This CDR3 is 15 amino acids long. In nucleotides, the CDR3 is TGTGCCAGCAGCTTAGGGCTGACAGGCGCGAATGAGCAGTTCTTC. The encoded protein is CASSLGLTGANEQFF.

This clone was counted between two and nine times. J is TRBJ2-4 and V is TRBV11-2; D ambiguous. Trimming removed 1 base from V and 0 bases from J, with 13 bases in between. CDR1 and CDR2 from the germline V gene are SGHAT and FQNNGV. This CDR3 comprises 17 residues. CDR3 sequence (DNA): TGTGCCAGCAGCTTAGCATCGGCGACCTTAGCCAAAAACATTCAGTACTTC. Translation gives CASSLASATLAKNIQYF.

This clone was seen repeatedly, ten times or more. This chain connects TRBV9 to TRBJ2-1; 8 bases are shared with TRBD2. Germline V gene data show CDR1 as SGDLS and CDR2 as YYNGEE. V gave up 4 bases and J gave up 7 bases; unmatched junction bases: 13. This CDR3 comprises 16 residues. The CDR3 nucleotides are TGTGCCAGCAGCCCCCTGCTTTATAGCGGGATAAATGAGCAGTTCTTC. It translates to CASSPLLYSGINEQFF.

The chain links TRBV11-2 to TRBJ2-7; no firm D call. Germline V lookup: CDR1 SGHAT, CDR2 FQNNGV. CDR3 length equals 15 residues. With 4 bases removed from V and 2 bases from J, the gap between germline ends came to 15 bases. In DNA, the CDR3 is TGTGCCAGCAGCTCAGTTTTGGGCAGAGCCTACGAGCAGTACTTC. Its translation is CASSSVLGRAYEQYF.

This clone has a handful of counts. CDR3 sequence reads: CATEGTGIGNTIYF. Written as DNA, the CDR3 is TGTGCCACGGAGGGGACAGGGATCGGAAACACCATATATTTT. The chain links TRBV6-6 to TRBJ1-3; TRBD1 matches at 9 bases. The CDR3 is made up of 14 amino acids. Trimming cost V 10 bases and J 4 bases; bases outside gene matches: 8. Germline V gene data show CDR1 as MNHNY and CDR2 as SVGAGI (reference sequence).

The rearrangement uses TRBV2 and TRBJ2-2, with D unclear. This CDR3 contains 13 residues. V lost 7 bases to trimming and J lost 4 bases, with 10 bases between them. The germline CDR1 and CDR2 sequences are SNHLY and FYNNEI. The DNA of the CDR3 is TGTGCCAGCAACCCCTCGGGCACCGGGGAGCTGTTTTTT. Its protein product is CASNPSGTGELFF.

This clone was seen only a few times. This rearrangement joins TRBV6-6 to TRBJ1-4; 7 nucleotides match TRBD1. The CDR3 has 14 amino acids. Trimming removed 5 bases from V and 2 bases from J; junction bases left unmatched: 2. CDR1 and CDR2 from the germline V gene are MNHNY and SVGAGI (reference sequence). CDR3 DNA sequence: TGTGCCAGCAGTAACAGGGGCACTAATGAAAAACTGTTTTTT. Translating it yields CASSNRGTNEKLFF.

There are a few counts of this clone. The chain carries TRBV28 and TRBJ2-3; either TRBD1 or TRBD2 may fit D (5 bases each). Deletions cut 7 bases from V and 7 bases from J, with 9 bases between. This CDR3 region has 11 residues. Germline V gives CDR1 MDHEN, CDR2 SYDVKM. The CDR3 sequence is CASTGRNTQYF. CDR3 sequence (DNA): TGTGCCAGCACGGGGCGAAATACGCAGTATTTT.

J is TRBJ1-6 and V is TRBV14; D is uncertain. Trimming took off 3 bases at V and 7 bases at J, with 7 bases between the two ends. Per the germline V gene, CDR1 is SGHDN and CDR2 is FVKESK. CDR3 size: 13 residues. The CDR3 is CASSQQENSPLHF. CDR3 sequence (DNA): TGTGCCAGCAGCCAGCAGGAAAATTCACCCCTCCACTTT.

The chain couples TRBV10-3 to TRBJ2-5; TRBD1 matches 7 bases. V was pared by 0 bases and J by 2 bases, with 0 bases of the junction left unmatched. The length of the CDR3 is 14 residues. The germline V gene has CDR1 ENHRY and CDR2 SYGVKD. CDR3 sequence reads: CAISESGQQETQYF. CDR3 nucleotide sequence: TGTGCCATCAGTGAGTCGGGACAGCAAGAGACCCAGTACTTC.

This clone was seen more than once but under ten times. The chain employs TRBV21-1 and TRBJ2-5. TRBV21-1 corresponds to a pseudogene. The length of the CDR3 is 13 residues. CDR3 protein: CASRDSAGETQYF. In DNA form, the CDR3 reads TGTGCCAGCAGGGACAGCGCGGGGGAGACCCAGTACTTC.

This rearrangement joins TRBV29-1 to TRBJ2-5; D unresolved. The CDR3 totals 12 residues. Trimming shortened V by 4 bases and J by 5 bases, and 11 bases separated the two germline ends. CDR1 and CDR2 (germline): SQVTM, ANQGSEA. The CDR3 protein is CSVARFQETQYF. The DNA for the CDR3 is TGCAGCGTTGCACGGTTTCAGGAGACCCAGTACTTC.

The V and J genes are TRBV28 and TRBJ2-7; 12 bases line up with TRBD2. With V trimmed by 8 bases and J by 5 bases, 7 bases remained unmatched. The germline CDR1 and CDR2 sequences are MDHEN and SYDVKM. The CDR3 extends over 14 amino acids. The CDR3 nucleotides are TGTGCCAGCCAGACTAGCGGGAGAAGCCACGAGCAGTACTTC. Protein: CASQTSGRSHEQYF.

This clone was counted at least ten times. The rearrangement links TRBV14 to TRBJ2-1; D not resolved. In germline, CDR1 is SGHDN, CDR2 FVKESK. CDR3 length: 13 amino acids. V gave up 2 bases and J gave up 10 bases, with 12 bases separating them. Here the CDR3 reads CASSQWAVREQFF. The CDR3 region has the DNA TGTGCCAGCAGCCAATGGGCCGTCCGGGAGCAGTTCTTC. The full variable domain, completed using reference TRBV14 and TRBJ2-1, is EAGVTQFPSHSVIEKGQTVTLRCDPISGHDNLYWYRRVMGKEIKFLLHFVKESKQDESGMPNNRFLAERTGGTYSTLKVQPAELEDSGVYFCASSQWAVREQFFGPGTRLTVL.

At least ten counts were recorded for this clone. Here the CDR3 reads CASSSGLSSGYNEQFF. In nucleotides, the CDR3 is TGTGCCAGCAGCTCGGGACTTTCCTCGGGATACAATGAGCAGTTCTTC. V and J are TRBV7-9 and TRBJ2-1, with D maybe TRBD2 (6 bases). The length of the CDR3 is 16 residues. Trimming took off 4 bases at V and 4 bases at J, with 17 bases between the two ends. Germline CDR1 and CDR2: SEHNR and FQNEAQ (reference sequence).

This rearrangement joins TRBV5-1 to TRBJ2-7, with D maybe TRBD2 (6 bases). Deletions cut 7 bases from V and 0 bases from J, with 11 bases between. The CDR3 runs 13 residues. CDR1 is SGHRS and CDR2 is YFSETQ in the germline V gene. Here the CDR3 reads CASGYGSSYEQYF. Here the CDR3 DNA reads TGCGCCAGCGGGTACGGGAGCTCCTACGAGCAGTACTTC.

J is TRBJ1-5 and V is TRBV27; D possibly corresponds to TRBD1 (5 bases). Germline assignment: CDR1 MNHEY and CDR2 SMNVEV (reference sequence). This CDR3 spans 19 amino acids. The V gene lost 10 bases and the J gene lost 0 bases, with 28 bases spanning the gap. CDR3 in DNA: TGTGCCATAACGAGTCCCCGCAAGGGGCCGGACTTTAGCAATCAGCCCCAGCATTTT. This sequence encodes CAITSPRKGPDFSNQPQHF.

About this clone itself: Other nucleotide sequences from this sample produce the same CDR3. This chain uses TRBV29-1 with TRBJ1-1; D unclear. The V and J ends lost 1 base and 0 bases respectively, with 6 bases between them. Germline assignment: CDR1 SQVTM and CDR2 ANQGSEA. The CDR3 runs to 13 residues. CDR3 nucleotide sequence: TGCAGCGTTGAAGGGGGTATGAACACTGAAGCTTTCTTT. Amino acid sequence: CSVEGGMNTEAFF.

V and J are TRBV7-9 and TRBJ2-7; 11 bases line up with TRBD1. Unmatched junction bases numbered 6, after V lost 3 bases and J lost 5 bases. Germline loops: CDR1 SEHNR, CDR2 FQNEAQ (reference sequence). The CDR3 extends over 15 amino acids. CDR3 sequence: CASSFGQGARNEQYF. In DNA, the CDR3 is TGTGCCAGCAGCTTCGGACAGGGGGCTCGTAACGAGCAGTACTTC.

Here the CDR3 reads CASSERARTLSITDTQYF. CDR3 coding DNA: TGTGCCAGCAGTGAGCGGGCCCGGACCCTCTCAATCACAGATACGCAGTATTTT. This sequence joins TRBV2 and TRBJ2-3; possibly TRBD2 for D (5 bases). The CDR3 is 18 residues long. V was cut by 3 bases and J by 2 bases, with 21 bases left in between. Germline V gene lookup returns CDR1 SNHLY and CDR2 FYNNEI.

Of note for this clone: A read error likely explains this, since a far larger clone differs by one base. Other DNA sequences in this specimen translate into the identical CDR3. The rearrangement links TRBV7-9 to TRBJ2-3; 10 nucleotides line up with TRBD1. CDR1 and CDR2 (germline): SEHNR, FQNEAQ (reference sequence). The CDR3 consists of 14 residues. In nucleotides, the CDR3 is TGCGCCAGCAGCCAAGGACAGGGGGCAGATACGCAGTATTTT. This gives the protein CASSQGQGADTQYF.

In this sample, this clone turned up a few times. The chain employs TRBV15 and TRBJ2-7, with D maybe TRBD2 (5 bases). In germline, CDR1 is LNHNV, CDR2 YYDKDF (reference sequence). The CDR3 is made up of 16 amino acids. With 3 bases removed from V and 2 bases from J, the gap between germline ends came to 17 bases. The chain's CDR3 is CATSSGVQRNAYEQYF. CDR3 DNA sequence: TGTGCCACCAGCAGCGGGGTACAGCGAAATGCCTACGAGCAGTACTTC.

The V call is TRBV7-8, the J call TRBJ2-2, with D uncertain. Trimming removed 1 base at V and 3 bases at J, with 3 bases between. The CDR3 is 13 amino acids. Germline assignment: CDR1 SGHVS and CDR2 FQNEAQ. CDR3 protein: CASSLVHTGELFF. The CDR3 DNA sequence: TGTGCCAGCAGCTTAGTCCACACCGGGGAGCTGTTTTTT.

The chain links TRBV5-1 to TRBJ2-5, with TRBD1 matching 11 bases. The length of the CDR3 is 15 residues. Germline lookup yields CDR1 SGHRS and CDR2 YFSETQ. Trimming removed 3 bases from V and 4 bases from J; junction bases left unmatched: 5. The CDR3 spells CASSSGQGGRETQYF. DNA of the CDR3: TGCGCCAGCAGCTCGGGACAGGGGGGTCGAGAGACCCAGTACTTC.

The rearrangement uses TRBV4-2 and TRBJ2-1; TRBD2 matches at 7 bases. The CDR3 covers 14 residues. Unmatched junction bases numbered 4, after V lost 8 bases and J lost 0 bases. In germline, CDR1 is LGHNA, CDR2 YNFKEQ. CDR3 coding DNA: TGTGCCAGCCGGGCTAGCGGCTCCTACAATGAGCAGTTCTTC. Translated, it gives CASRASGSYNEQFF.

This chain uses TRBV19 with TRBJ2-7, with 7 bases matching TRBD2. V was clipped by 0 bases and J by 5 bases; unmatched bases: 7. This CDR3 is 15 amino acids long. Germline V gene data show CDR1 as LNHDA and CDR2 as SQIVND (reference sequence). The CDR3 DNA reads as TGTGCCAGTAGTATAGATGCGGGGGAGGCGGACGAGCAGTACTTC. It is translated as CASSIDAGEADEQYF.